The 14 T cell receptor beta chains below were found in one sample sequenced in a study of cytomegalovirus exposure and HLA in healthy donors. Primers: 60 Vbeta forward and 13 Jbeta reverse. Profiling relied on immunoSEQ multiplex PCR, and the TCRdb table lists in-frame clones only, not all of them. Of under 200,000 clones in the sample, about 83% are singletons; the top ten hold around 0.93%. The sequenced sample was PBMCs. The receptors shown here come from a woman aged 30 to 39 in good health and CMV-seronegative.

The genes are TRBV10-1 and TRBJ2-7; possibly TRBD2 for D (6 bases). Trimming removed 7 bases from V and 3 bases from J, with 13 bases in between. The CDR3 is 13 residues long. CDR1 is WNHNN, CDR2 SYGVQD, per germline (reference sequence). CDR3 in amino acids: CASKPTSYYEQYF. CDR3 bases: TGCGCCAGCAAGCCCACTAGCTACTACGAGCAGTACTTC.

This clone was recorded a few times. This chain connects TRBV5-4 to TRBJ1-4; the match to TRBD1 covers 9 bases. The trim removed 0 bases at V and 8 bases at J, leaving 2 bases unmatched. CDR1 is SGHNT and CDR2 is YYREEE in the germline V gene (reference sequence). CDR3 length equals 14 residues. The CDR3 loop is CASSLDRGLEKLFF. The CDR3 nucleotides are TGTGCCAGCAGCTTGGACAGGGGGCTGGAAAAACTGTTTTTT.

The chain links TRBV18 to TRBJ1-5; D is possibly TRBD1 (5 bases). CDR3 size: 16 residues. In germline, CDR1 is KGHSH, CDR2 LQKENI. V lost 1 base and J 0 bases, leaving 10 bases between the germline ends. CDR3 residues: CASSPREGYSNQPQHF. CDR3 DNA: TGTGCCAGCTCACCACGGGAGGGGTATAGCAATCAGCCCCAGCATTTT.

The rearrangement uses TRBV15 and TRBJ2-6, with D tentatively TRBD1 (6 bases). The germline V gene has CDR1 LNHNV and CDR2 YYDKDF (reference sequence). The ends were cut back, 5 bases at V and 0 bases at J, with 14 bases in the middle. This CDR3 has 17 residues. CDR3 residues: CATSARDTLSGANVLTF. Here the CDR3 DNA reads TGTGCCACCAGCGCCCGGGACACACTCTCTGGGGCCAACGTCCTGACTTTC.

The V and J genes are TRBV19 and TRBJ2-5; TRBD2 agrees at 7 bases. The CDR3 has 13 amino acids. From germline, CDR1 is LNHDA and CDR2 SQIVND (reference sequence). Unmatched junction bases numbered 0, after V lost 5 bases and J lost 0 bases. CDR3 region: CASSLADQETQYF. The CDR3 coding sequence is TGTGCCAGTAGTCTAGCGGACCAAGAGACCCAGTACTTC.

V usage is TRBV6-1 and J usage is TRBJ1-5; D ambiguous. V was clipped by 2 bases and J by 6 bases, with 8 bases between them. The CDR3 is 13 amino acids. Per the germline V gene, CDR1 is MNHNS and CDR2 is SASEGT. CDR3 sequence reads: CASSESVIQPQHF. In DNA, the CDR3 is TGTGCCAGCAGTGAATCTGTAATTCAGCCCCAGCATTTT.

This clone was detected only once. CDR3 residues: CASSAGTGHFPNYGYTF. The CDR3 coding sequence is TGTGCCAGCAGCGCCGGGACAGGTCATTTCCCTAACTATGGCTACACCTTC. V gene TRBV7-2 combines with J gene TRBJ1-2; 8 bases line up with TRBD1. Germline-derived CDR1 and CDR2 are SGHTA and FQGNSA. V shed 5 bases and J 0 bases; nucleotides not matched to a gene: 11. CDR3 length: 17 amino acids.

The rearrangement joins TRBV27 to TRBJ2-7; 14 bases agree with TRBD2. The germline CDR1 and CDR2 sequences are MNHEY and SMNVEV (reference sequence). There are 16 residues in the CDR3. V lost 6 bases and J lost 6; bases outside the gene matches: 10. CDR3 protein: CASSRTGTSGSPEQYF. The DNA for the CDR3 is TGTGCCAGCAGCCGGACCGGGACTAGCGGGAGCCCCGAGCAGTACTTC.

This clone was seen a single time. This chain links TRBV2 with TRBJ2-3; weak D call: TRBD1 (6 bases). Trimming removed 2 bases at V and 3 bases at J, with 12 bases between. CDR3 length equals 15 residues. Germline V gene data show CDR1 as SNHLY and CDR2 as FYNNEI. The CDR3 DNA reads as TGTGCCAGCAGTGAATCAGGGGTCCGGACAGATACGCAGTATTTT. Protein product: CASSESGVRTDTQYF.

Only one count was recorded for this clone. The gene calls are TRBV5-5 and TRBJ2-3; possibly TRBD1 for D (6 bases). Deletions cut 2 bases from V and 3 bases from J, with 10 bases between. This CDR3 has 14 residues. Germline V CDR1 and CDR2: SGHKS, YYEKEE (reference sequence). CDR3 in amino acids: CASSFLRGTDTQYF. DNA for the CDR3: TGTGCCAGCAGCTTTCTTAGGGGGACAGATACGCAGTATTTT.

This chain connects TRBV9 to TRBJ1-4; 9 bases agree with TRBD1. Trimming cost V 4 bases and J 7 bases; bases outside gene matches: 8. Germline assignment: CDR1 SGDLS and CDR2 YYNGEE. CDR3 length: 15 amino acids. CDR3 coding DNA: TGTGCCAGCAGCTTCCGACAGGGGGATGGTGAAAAACTGTTTTTT. Encoded protein: CASSFRQGDGEKLFF.

V usage is TRBV14 and J usage is TRBJ2-1; 9 bases match TRBD2. The CDR3 spans 15 residues. Germline-derived CDR1 and CDR2 are SGHDN and FVKESK. Trimming took 5 bases from V and 8 from J; bases not matched to a gene: 10. CDR3 sequence reads: CASSKYGTSKDEQFF. CDR3 DNA: TGTGCCAGCAGCAAATACGGGACTAGCAAGGATGAGCAGTTCTTC.

The chain carries TRBV28 and TRBJ2-4; 7 nucleotides match TRBD1. CDR3 length equals 16 residues. Germline CDR1 MDHEN, CDR2 SYDVKM. J lost 0 bases, V lost 1 base, and 3 bases had no gene match. CDR3: CASSLLQGLAKNIQYF. The DNA for the CDR3 is TGTGCCAGCAGTTTATTACAGGGGCTAGCCAAAAACATTCAGTACTTC.

V and J are TRBV5-4 and TRBJ2-5; weak D call: TRBD2 (6 bases). This CDR3 region has 12 residues. V lost 4 bases and J lost 11, with 15 bases in between. Germline assignment: CDR1 SGHNT and CDR2 YYREEE (reference sequence). The CDR3 region is CASSRGTNEQYF. The CDR3 region has the DNA TGTGCCAGCAGCCGGGGGACCAATGAGCAGTACTTC.